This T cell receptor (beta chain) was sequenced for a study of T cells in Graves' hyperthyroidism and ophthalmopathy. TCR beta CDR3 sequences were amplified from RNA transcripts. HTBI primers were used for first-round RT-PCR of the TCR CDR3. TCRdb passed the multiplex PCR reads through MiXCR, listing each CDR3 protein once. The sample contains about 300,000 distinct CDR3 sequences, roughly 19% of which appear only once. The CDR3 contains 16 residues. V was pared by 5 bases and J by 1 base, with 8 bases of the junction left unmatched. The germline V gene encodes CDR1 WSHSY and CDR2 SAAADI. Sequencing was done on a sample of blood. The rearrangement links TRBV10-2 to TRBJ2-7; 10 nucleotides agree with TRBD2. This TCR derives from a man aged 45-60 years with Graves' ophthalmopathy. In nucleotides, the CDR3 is TGCGCCAGCAGTCCCGACGGACTAGCGGCATCCTACGAGCAGTACTTC. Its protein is CASSPDGLAASYEQYF.